This TCR beta chain was captured by sequencing in a study of cytomegalovirus exposure and HLA in healthy donors. General study points: In vitro confirmation showed three CMV-associated chains to be CMV antigen specific. In a later analysis, V- and J-gene trimming of beta chains associated with a DCLRE1C missense variant, replicated independently.

The PCR contained 60 Vbeta and 13 Jbeta primers. The assay was immunoSEQ multiplex PCR, and TCRdb's table has in-frame clones only and misses some. The table records 110,000 to 150,000 clones, roughly 80% of them present only once. Details on this clone: Its antigen is not known.

Sample: PBMCs. The clonotype originates from a male donor in good health and CMV-seronegative.

CDR3 nucleotide sequence: TGTGCCAGCAGCTGGGACTCCCGATACAATGAGCAGTTCTTC. Protein: CASSWDSRYNEQFF. V is TRBV5-8 and J is TRBJ2-1; D is possibly TRBD2 (6 bases). V was clipped by 3 bases and J by 4 bases, with 11 bases between them. Looked up from germline, CDR1 is SGHTS and CDR2 is YDEGEE. CDR3 length: 14 residues.